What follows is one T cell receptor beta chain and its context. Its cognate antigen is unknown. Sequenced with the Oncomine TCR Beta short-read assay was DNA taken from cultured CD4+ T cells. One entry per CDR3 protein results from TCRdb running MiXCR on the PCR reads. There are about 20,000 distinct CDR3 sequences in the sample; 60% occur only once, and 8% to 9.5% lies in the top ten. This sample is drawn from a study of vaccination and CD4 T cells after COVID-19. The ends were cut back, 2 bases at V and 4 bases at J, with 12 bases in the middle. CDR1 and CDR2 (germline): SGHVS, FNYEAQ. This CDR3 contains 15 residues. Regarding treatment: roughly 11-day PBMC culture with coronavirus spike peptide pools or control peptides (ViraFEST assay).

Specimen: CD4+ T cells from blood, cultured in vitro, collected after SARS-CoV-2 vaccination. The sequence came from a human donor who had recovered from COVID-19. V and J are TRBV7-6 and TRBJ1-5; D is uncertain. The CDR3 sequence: CASSLNHGPNQPQHF. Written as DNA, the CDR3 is TGTGCCAGCAGCTTAAATCACGGACCGAATCAGCCCCAGCATTTT. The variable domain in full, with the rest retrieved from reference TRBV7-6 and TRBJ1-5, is GAGVSQSPRYKVTKRGQDVALRCDPISGHVSLYWYRQALGQGPEFLTYFNYEAQQDKSGLPNDRFSAERPEGSISTLTIQRTEQRDSAMYRCASSLNHGPNQPQHFGDGTRLSIL.